In its sample, the clone carrying this T cell receptor beta chain was seen a few times. The antigen is undetermined. This sample was taken from a study of beta chain features in type 1 diabetes. Expressed TCRB transcripts were sequenced because the isolated RNA had all been reverse transcribed beforehand. The protocol was immunoSEQ multiplex PCR, while the TCRdb copy is restricted to in-frame clones and leaves out a portion. In the table there are under 900,000 clones, roughly a sixth of which are singletons. The CDR3 covers 14 residues. The germline gives CDR1 LNHDA, CDR2 SQIVND (reference sequence). With V trimmed by 10 bases and J by 6 bases, 8 bases remained unmatched. Findings and caveats of the study: Researchers caution that PCR might favor shorter templates, equally among patients and controls. A moderate, significant TCRB CDR3 shortening appeared in type 1 diabetes across four CD4+ subsets. Relative to healthy donors, patients appeared to have naive, central memory and Treg TCRB repertoires that were more similar. Over-representation of high TCR-expressing cells was a possible consequence of cDNA sequencing.

The V call is TRBV19, the J call TRBJ2-1, with 11 bases lining up with TRBD2. Sequencing used naive CD4+ T cells from blood. This clonotype was sampled from a woman under 30 in good health. The CDR3 loop is CATQLAGDRNEQFF. The CDR3, as DNA: TGTGCCACGCAACTAGCGGGAGATCGCAATGAGCAGTTCTTC.